This T cell receptor beta chain is drawn from a study of blood T cell repertoires in COVID-19. For the study at large: Some COVID-19 samples were acute and others convalescent; all came from the United States, Italy and Spain.

CDR1 is SGDLS, CDR2 YYNGEE, per germline. V was trimmed by 4 bases and J by 6 bases, leaving 20 bases between them. CDR3 length: 15 residues. The assay was immunoSEQ multiplex PCR, and TCRdb's table has in-frame clones only and misses some. Of more than 100,000 clones listed, 80% to 85% are singletons. The sample comprised peripheral blood. This sequence originates from a woman aged 60 to 75 with active or convalescent COVID-19. This chain links TRBV9 with TRBJ2-7; D is possibly TRBD1 (5 bases). CDR3: CASSPPGRQGGEQYF. DNA of the CDR3: TGTGCCAGCAGCCCCCCGGGTAGGCAGGGCGGCGAGCAGTACTTC.